The next 10 T cell receptor beta chains were all read from a single sample in a study of beta chain features in type 1 diabetes. Notes on the study in general: All four CD4+ subsets from Type 1 diabetes patients carried moderately but significantly shorter TCRB CDR3s.

No antigen has been identified for these receptors. The sequenced template was cDNA made from the entire isolated RNA. Here immunoSEQ multiplex PCR was the method, and the copy in TCRdb shows in-frame clones only, minus some. The sample records 600,000 or so clones, 12% being singletons. Specimen: naive CD4+ T cells from blood. These receptors originate from a man aged 25 to 40 with type 1 diabetes.

Concerning this clone: The sample has other DNA sequences that encode this CDR3 too. The genes are TRBV19 and TRBJ2-5; D could derive from TRBD1 or TRBD2 (5 bases each). The CDR3 covers 14 residues. The germline V gene has CDR1 LNHDA and CDR2 SQIVND (reference sequence). The germline V and J ends were trimmed by 1 base and 4 bases, with 10 bases remaining between them. The CDR3 protein is CASSIGTGRETQYF. In DNA, the CDR3 is TGTGCCAGTAGTATAGGAACGGGGCGAGAGACCCAGTACTTC.

In its sample, this clone was seen a few times. The gene calls are TRBV28 and TRBJ2-5, with D possibly called TRBD1 or TRBD2 (6 bases each). V shed 7 bases and J shed 6 bases, with 18 bases lying between them. Germline values: CDR1 MDHEN, CDR2 SYDVKM. The CDR3 loop spans 14 amino acids. The CDR3 protein is CASNRGRPHQTQYF. The DNA of the CDR3 is TGTGCCAGCAACCGGGGGCGTCCCCACCAGACCCAGTACTTC.

This rearrangement joins TRBV5-1 to TRBJ2-1, with 7 bases identical to TRBD1. Germline assignment: CDR1 SGHRS and CDR2 YFSETQ. The ends lost 4 bases at V and 8 bases at J; junction bases unmatched: 3. CDR3 size: 12 residues. The CDR3: CASSVTGDEQFF. DNA for the CDR3: TGCGCCAGCAGCGTCACAGGGGATGAGCAGTTCTTC.

The chain couples TRBV6-5 to TRBJ1-1; tentatively, D is TRBD1 (5 bases). The CDR3 is 14 amino acids. Trimming pared 5 bases from V and 2 bases from J, leaving 12 bases between. CDR1 MNHEY and CDR2 SVGAGI come from the germline V gene. CDR3 DNA: TGTGCCAGCAGTGGGCGAGGGGCCAACACTGAAGCTTTCTTT. Encoded protein: CASSGRGANTEAFF.

V usage is TRBV9 and J usage is TRBJ2-3; TRBD1 is a possible D gene (5 bases). Germline-derived CDR1 and CDR2 are SGDLS and YYNGEE. V was pared by 1 base and J by 3 bases, with 9 bases between. The CDR3 runs 14 residues. The CDR3 DNA follows: TGTGCCAGCAGCGTAACCAGGACAACAGATACGCAGTATTTT. It is translated as CASSVTRTTDTQYF. Full variable domain (rest looked up from reference TRBV9 and TRBJ2-3): DSGVTQTPKHLITATGQRVTLRCSPRSGDLSVYWYQQSLDQGLQFLIQYYNGEERAKGNILERFSAQQFPDLHSELNLSSLELGDSALYFCASSVTRTTDTQYFGPGTRLTVL.

The DNA for the CDR3 is TGTGCCAGCAGTCTGCTTGCAACTAATGAAAAACTGTTTTTT. This gives the protein CASSLLATNEKLFF. The rearrangement uses TRBV6-5 and TRBJ1-4; D unclear. The length of the CDR3 is 14 residues. The V gene's germline CDR1 is MNHEY and CDR2 SVGAGI. Deletions cut 5 bases from V and 0 bases from J, with 7 bases between.

This chain joins TRBV5-8 and TRBJ1-4; unclear D gene. With 6 bases removed from V and 5 bases from J, the gap between germline ends came to 14 bases. Germline CDR1 and CDR2: SGHTS and YDEGEE. This CDR3 has 14 amino acids. In nucleotides, the CDR3 is TGTGCCAGCACCTACCAAAAAGGAAATGAAAAACTGTTTTTT. It is translated as CASTYQKGNEKLFF.

The chain recombines TRBV9 with TRBJ2-7; TRBD2 matches at 11 bases. The CDR3 runs 16 residues. V lost 4 bases to trimming and J lost 0 bases; unmatched junction nucleotides: 6. Per germline, CDR1 SGDLS and CDR2 YYNGEE. The CDR3 DNA reads TGTGCCAGCAGCCCCGAACTAGCGGGGGCCTCCTACGAGCAGTACTTC. Translation: CASSPELAGASYEQYF. Based on the CDR3 plus reference TRBV9 and TRBJ2-7, the full variable domain is DSGVTQTPKHLITATGQRVTLRCSPRSGDLSVYWYQQSLDQGLQFLIQYYNGEERAKGNILERFSAQQFPDLHSELNLSSLELGDSALYFCASSPELAGASYEQYFGPGTRLTVT.

The chain uses TRBV12-5 and TRBJ2-5; 7 positions match TRBD2. V trimming: 6 bases; J trimming: 2 bases; junction bases outside the gene matches: 9. The germline V gene has CDR1 LGHNT and CDR2 FRNRAP. The CDR3 loop spans 15 amino acids. CDR3 residues: CASGPGGGGQETQYF. In DNA, the CDR3 is TGTGCTAGTGGACCTGGAGGCGGGGGACAAGAGACCCAGTACTTC.

This clone has just a few counts. The CDR3 sequence: CASSIRVPPNEQYF. The CDR3 DNA reads TGCGCCAGCAGCATCAGGGTTCCCCCTAACGAGCAGTACTTC. The genes are TRBV5-1 and TRBJ2-7, with D maybe TRBD1 (5 bases). This CDR3 has 14 amino acids. The germline V gene has CDR1 SGHRS and CDR2 YFSETQ. Trimming stripped 4 bases from V and 5 bases from J, with 16 bases between. Using reference TRBV5-1 and TRBJ2-7 for the parts outside the CDR3, the full variable domain is KAGVTQTPRYLIKTRGQQVTLSCSPISGHRSVSWYQQTPGQGLQFLFEYFSETQRNKGNFPGRFSGRQFSNSRSEMNVSTLELGDSALYLCASSIRVPPNEQYFGPGTRLTVT.